Ten or more counts support the clone carrying this TCR beta chain. The antigen is not known. TCRdb analysed the reads with MiXCR anew, one entry per CDR3 protein. The profile shows 450,000 to 600,000 distinct CDR3 sequences, 33% of them singletons. The data are from a study of T cell repertoires in cytomegalovirus infection. Overall study: The authors relied on CMV epitopes, both recently identified HLA-C-restricted and well-studied HLA-B-restricted. It can be stated that public TCR beta signatures indicated CMV infection as well as a matching HLA type.

Broader study findings: In two of eight donors, the top clonotype was HLA-C-restricted CMV-specific. Frequencies of public TCR beta families were cumulated, and this identified carriers of CMV plus the relevant HLA.

The CDR3 covers 13 residues. CDR1 and CDR2 from the germline V gene are SGHTA and FQGNSA. Trimming cost V 3 bases and J 5 bases, with 8 bases left between them. Sequencing used cultured PBMCs, obtained from culture after CMV antigen stimulation. The genes are TRBV7-2 and TRBJ2-1; D is unresolved. This sequence originates from a human donor in good health (CMV status not recorded). Some clones in this sample may be carry-over from other donors' samples. CDR3 nucleotides: TGTGCCAGCAGCTTGACTCGCGACAATGAGCAGTTCTTC. Protein: CASSLTRDNEQFF.